A single sample gave rise to the 23 T cell receptor beta chains below, sequenced in a study of cytomegalovirus exposure and HLA in healthy donors. It was with 60 Vbeta and 13 Jbeta primers that the PCR ran. Clones were read by immunoSEQ multiplex PCR, and TCRdb kept only the in-frame ones, dropping some. The repertoire holds tens of thousands of clones, with approximately 78% as singletons. Sequenced input: PBMCs. The receptor set was obtained from a man younger than 30 in good health and CMV-seronegative.

V usage is TRBV5-1 and J usage is TRBJ2-7, with 10 bases that match TRBD1. The J segment lost 2 bases and the V segment lost 4 bases, leaving 9 bases of the junction unmatched. The germline V gene encodes CDR1 SGHRS and CDR2 YFSETQ. The CDR3 is 16 amino acids. CDR3 region: CASSTGGTGAPYEQYF. The CDR3 DNA follows: TGCGCCAGCAGCACGGGCGGGACAGGGGCCCCCTACGAGCAGTACTTC.

This chain uses TRBV19 with TRBJ1-6, with TRBD1 matching 7 bases. Per the germline V gene, CDR1 is LNHDA and CDR2 is SQIVND (reference sequence). The CDR3 is made up of 14 amino acids. V gave up 6 bases and J gave up 7 bases; unmatched junction bases: 6. The CDR3 sequence: CASSDRVKNSPLHF. CDR3 sequence (DNA): TGTGCCAGTAGCGACAGGGTCAAGAATTCACCCCTCCACTTT.

The chain uses TRBV5-3 and TRBJ1-5, with D possibly matching TRBD1 (6 bases). TRBV5-3 has ORF status, its function being uncertain. This CDR3 spans 18 amino acids. V was trimmed by 4 bases and J by 0 bases, leaving 20 bases between them. The CDR3 loop is CARSRPGTPPDSNQPQHF. CDR3 DNA: TGTGCCAGAAGCCGTCCCGGGACACCCCCCGATAGCAATCAGCCCCAGCATTTT.

This chain links TRBV6-6 with TRBJ1-2, with 9 bases lining up with TRBD1. Germline V gene data show CDR1 as MNHNY and CDR2 as SVGAGI (reference sequence). V lost 5 bases to trimming and J lost 2 bases; unmatched junction nucleotides: 6. The length of the CDR3 is 15 residues. The CDR3 is CASSAPGQGNYGYTF. As DNA, the CDR3 is TGTGCCAGCAGTGCCCCGGGACAGGGAAACTATGGCTACACCTTC.

V gene TRBV11-1 combines with J gene TRBJ2-7; D may be TRBD1 (5 bases). The CDR3 is 14 amino acids. Germline-derived CDR1 and CDR2 are SGHAT and FQDESV (reference sequence). Trimming took 5 bases from V and 3 from J, leaving 14 bases between them. CDR3 bases: TGTGCCAGCAGCGCAAGACAGAGCCTCTACGAGCAGTACTTC. This sequence encodes CASSARQSLYEQYF.

This chain connects TRBV29-1 to TRBJ1-1, with unresolved D. V lost 6 bases and J lost 1, with 24 bases in between. Germline V CDR1 and CDR2: SQVTM, ANQGSEA. The CDR3 is made up of 17 amino acids. The CDR3 loop is CSVDGKYSITENTEAFF. The CDR3 nucleotides read TGCAGCGTAGACGGAAAGTATTCCATAACAGAGAACACTGAAGCTTTCTTT.

The chain couples TRBV5-4 to TRBJ2-1; D perhaps matches TRBD2 (5 bases). Trimming removed 1 base from V and 0 bases from J, with 14 bases in between. The CDR3 spans 17 residues. Looked up from germline, CDR1 is SGHNT and CDR2 is YYREEE (reference sequence). CDR3 sequence (DNA): TGTGCCAGCAGCTTGAAGACGTCGGCGGGCTCCTACAATGAGCAGTTCTTC. It translates to CASSLKTSAGSYNEQFF.

This chain joins TRBV28 and TRBJ2-1; 12 nucleotides align to TRBD2. With 6 bases clipped from V and 6 bases from J, the junction kept 3 bases outside the gene matches. The CDR3 has 14 residues. The V gene's germline CDR1 is MDHEN and CDR2 SYDVKM. CDR3 nucleotides: TGTGCCAGCAGCCTGGGACTAGCGGGCAATGAGCAGTTCTTC. Protein sequence: CASSLGLAGNEQFF.

This chain uses TRBV6-4 with TRBJ1-2; perhaps TRBD1 as D (6 bases). Trimming stripped 9 bases from V and 7 bases from J, with 18 bases between. In germline, CDR1 is MRHNA, CDR2 SNTAGT. This CDR3 spans 13 amino acids. The CDR3: CARRSAATGGYTF. CDR3 coding DNA: TGTGCCAGAAGATCGGCCGCGACAGGTGGCTACACCTTC.

This chain joins TRBV6-5 and TRBJ1-1; 9 bases are a match to TRBD1. Germline trimming cut 6 bases from V and 1 base from J; bases unmatched to any gene: 3. The germline CDR1 and CDR2 sequences are MNHEY and SVGAGI. The CDR3 length is 14 residues. In nucleotides, the CDR3 is TGTGCCAGCAGAACAGGGGGCGGGAACACTGAAGCTTTCTTT. It encodes CASRTGGGNTEAFF.

The chain is built from TRBV11-2 and TRBJ2-5, with D possibly matching TRBD2 (5 bases). The CDR3 has 12 amino acids. V was clipped by 8 bases and J by 2 bases, with 9 bases between them. Germline V gene lookup returns CDR1 SGHAT and CDR2 FQNNGV. In DNA form, the CDR3 reads TGTGCCAGCGGGAGCACACAAGAGACCCAGTACTTC. This encodes CASGSTQETQYF.

V gene TRBV7-6 combines with J gene TRBJ2-5, with 11 bases aligning to TRBD1. The CDR3 covers 14 residues. With V trimmed by 5 bases and J by 7 bases, 6 bases remained unmatched. CDR1 and CDR2 (germline): SGHVS, FNYEAQ. The chain's CDR3 is CASSPDRGRGTQYF. The CDR3 coding sequence is TGTGCCAGCAGCCCGGACAGGGGGCGCGGGACCCAGTACTTC. Based on the CDR3 plus reference TRBV7-6 and TRBJ2-5, the full variable domain is GAGVSQSPRYKVTKRGQDVALRCDPISGHVSLYWYRQALGQGPEFLTYFNYEAQQDKSGLPNDRFSAERPEGSISTLTIQRTEQRDSAMYRCASSPDRGRGTQYFGPGTRLLVL.

The CDR3 spells CASSLVAGGADTQYF. CDR3 bases: TGTGCCAGCAGCTTAGTTGCCGGGGGGGCAGATACGCAGTATTTT. The rearrangement links TRBV7-3 to TRBJ2-3; 8 bases are shared with TRBD2. Germline loops: CDR1 SGHTA, CDR2 FQGTGA. Trimming at V came to 2 bases and at J to 4 bases, leaving 5 bases not matched to a gene. This CDR3 spans 15 amino acids. The full variable domain, rest sourced from reference TRBV7-3 and TRBJ2-3, is GAGVSQTPSNKVTEKGKYVELRCDPISGHTALYWYRQSLGQGPEFLIYFQGTGAADDSGLPNDRFFAVRPEGSVSTLKIQRTERGDSAVYLCASSLVAGGADTQYFGPGTRLTVL.

For the CDR3, the DNA is TGTGCCAGCACCGCGACAGGGCCTAACTATGGCTACACCTTC. This codes for CASTATGPNYGYTF. This chain links TRBV7-8 with TRBJ1-2; 7 bases map to TRBD1. The CDR3 covers 14 residues. J was trimmed by 0 bases and V by 7 bases; bases with no gene match: 5. CDR1 and CDR2 from the germline V gene are SGHVS and FQNEAQ.

The chain's CDR3 is CASSFPGTFEAFF. CDR3 nucleotides: TGTGCCAGCAGCTTTCCCGGGACTTTTGAAGCTTTCTTT. The chain has TRBV11-2 and TRBJ1-1; possible D gene TRBD1, 5 bases. V lost 3 bases and J 7 bases, leaving 12 bases between the germline ends. Germline V lookup: CDR1 SGHAT, CDR2 FQNNGV. The CDR3 has 13 amino acids. The complete variable domain, with remaining parts taken from reference TRBV11-2 and TRBJ1-1, reads EAGVAQSPRYKIIEKRQSVAFWCNPISGHATLYWYQQILGQGPKLLIQFQNNGVVDDSQLPKDRFSAERLKGVDSTLKIQPAKLEDSAVYLCASSFPGTFEAFFGQGTRLTVV.

V gene TRBV6-1 combines with J gene TRBJ2-1, with TRBD2 matching over 7 bases. Germline V gene lookup returns CDR1 MNHNS and CDR2 SASEGT. With 4 bases clipped from V and 0 bases from J, the junction kept 3 bases outside the gene matches. The CDR3 length is 15 residues. The CDR3 sequence: CASSARTSSYNEQFF. The CDR3 DNA is TGTGCCAGCAGTGCGAGGACTAGCTCCTACAATGAGCAGTTCTTC.

The V call is TRBV5-4, the J call TRBJ2-3; TRBD1 matches 7 bases. This CDR3 region has 11 residues. Germline V gene lookup returns CDR1 SGHNT and CDR2 YYREEE (reference sequence). The ends lost 3 bases at V and 14 bases at J; junction bases unmatched: 6. The CDR3: CASSWDSQLYF. CDR3 nucleotide sequence: TGTGCCAGCAGCTGGGACAGCCAACTGTATTTT.

This clone occurred a few times. The rearrangement joins TRBV7-6 to TRBJ1-2; 9 nucleotides align to TRBD1. V shed 1 base, J shed 7 bases, and the junction held 10 bases outside the gene matches. Germline CDR1 SGHVS, CDR2 FNYEAQ. This CDR3 is built from 16 residues. CDR3 bases: TGTGCCAGCAGCTTAGGACCCACAGGGGGCGGTGGTGGCTACACCTTC. It yields the protein CASSLGPTGGGGGYTF. The full variable domain, completed using reference TRBV7-6 and TRBJ1-2, is GAGVSQSPRYKVTKRGQDVALRCDPISGHVSLYWYRQALGQGPEFLTYFNYEAQQDKSGLPNDRFSAERPEGSISTLTIQRTEQRDSAMYRCASSLGPTGGGGGYTFGSGTRLTVV.

The rearrangement links TRBV5-4 to TRBJ2-5; maybe TRBD1 (6 bases). Germline loops: CDR1 SGHNT, CDR2 YYREEE (reference sequence). There are 13 residues in the CDR3. The ends were cut back, 4 bases at V and 2 bases at J, with 9 bases in the middle. The CDR3 bases are TGTGCCAGCAGCCGGACAGAACAAGAGACCCAGTACTTC. Amino acid sequence: CASSRTEQETQYF.

The chain has TRBV19 and TRBJ2-2, with 9 nucleotides matching TRBD1. The length of the CDR3 is 14 residues. Germline CDR1 is LNHDA and CDR2 is SQIVND (reference sequence). Trimming took 6 bases from V and 6 from J; bases not matched to a gene: 5. The CDR3 reads CASRGTGFAGELFF. For the CDR3, the DNA is TGTGCCAGTAGAGGGACAGGGTTCGCCGGGGAGCTGTTTTTT.

The count of this clone is one. The gene calls are TRBV5-4 and TRBJ2-3, with 14 positions matching TRBD2. V trimming: 9 bases; J trimming: 5 bases; junction bases outside the gene matches: 14. Germline CDR1 SGHNT, CDR2 YYREEE (reference sequence). The CDR3 is 17 residues long. The CDR3 DNA is TGTGCCACCAATCCGAAGGGACTAGCGGGAGTTAGAGATACGCAGTATTTT. Its translation is CATNPKGLAGVRDTQYF.

The V and J genes are TRBV4-2 and TRBJ2-3; TRBD2 agrees at 11 bases. Trimming removed 0 bases from V and 0 bases from J; junction bases left unmatched: 11. In germline, CDR1 is LGHNA, CDR2 YNFKEQ. The CDR3 length is 20 residues. CDR3 DNA sequence: TGTGCCAGCAGCCAAGACTCAACTAGCGGGGGAGCCGCTAGCACAGATACGCAGTATTTT. Encoded protein: CASSQDSTSGGAASTDTQYF.

The chain is built from TRBV5-4 and TRBJ2-5, with 7 bases fitting TRBD2. Germline V gene sequence: CDR1 SGHNT, CDR2 YYREEE (reference sequence). The CDR3 extends over 15 amino acids. Unmatched junction bases numbered 6, after V lost 2 bases and J lost 2 bases. The CDR3 coding sequence is TGTGCCAGCAGCTTCCCGACCGGGGGGCAAGAGACCCAGTACTTC. Protein sequence: CASSFPTGGQETQYF. Using reference TRBV5-4 and TRBJ2-5 for the parts outside the CDR3, the full variable domain is ETGVTQSPTHLIKTRGQQVTLRCSSQSGHNTVSWYQQALGQGPQFIFQYYREEENGRGNFPPRFSGLQFPNYSSELNVNALELDDSALYLCASSFPTGGQETQYFGPGTRLLVL.